The entry below gives a single T cell receptor beta chain sequence along with its context. As yet, its antigen is unknown. The CDR3 extends over 13 amino acids. Germline assignment: CDR1 SNHLY and CDR2 FYNNEI. The entry originates in a study of T cell repertoires in cytomegalovirus infection. Overall study: The public TCR beta signatures pointed to both CMV infection and matching HLA type. Whole-study results and caveats: Carriers of CMV and the relevant HLA type were discriminated by public TCR beta frequency. The ex vivo response was dominated by HLA-C-restricted CMV-specific TCR beta clonotypes.

TCRdb reanalysed the reads using MiXCR and keeps one entry per CDR3 protein. The table has almost 500,000 distinct CDR3 sequences, 10% to 12% seen once. This chain connects TRBV2 to TRBJ1-2, with 9 bases matching TRBD1. The clonotype originates from a human donor in good health (CMV status not recorded). Some clones in this sample may be carry-over from other donors' samples. Material for sequencing was PBMCs. CDR3 in DNA: TGTGGTAGCAGTGTGACAGGGGGGGACGGCTACACCTTC. Encoded protein: CGSSVTGGDGYTF.